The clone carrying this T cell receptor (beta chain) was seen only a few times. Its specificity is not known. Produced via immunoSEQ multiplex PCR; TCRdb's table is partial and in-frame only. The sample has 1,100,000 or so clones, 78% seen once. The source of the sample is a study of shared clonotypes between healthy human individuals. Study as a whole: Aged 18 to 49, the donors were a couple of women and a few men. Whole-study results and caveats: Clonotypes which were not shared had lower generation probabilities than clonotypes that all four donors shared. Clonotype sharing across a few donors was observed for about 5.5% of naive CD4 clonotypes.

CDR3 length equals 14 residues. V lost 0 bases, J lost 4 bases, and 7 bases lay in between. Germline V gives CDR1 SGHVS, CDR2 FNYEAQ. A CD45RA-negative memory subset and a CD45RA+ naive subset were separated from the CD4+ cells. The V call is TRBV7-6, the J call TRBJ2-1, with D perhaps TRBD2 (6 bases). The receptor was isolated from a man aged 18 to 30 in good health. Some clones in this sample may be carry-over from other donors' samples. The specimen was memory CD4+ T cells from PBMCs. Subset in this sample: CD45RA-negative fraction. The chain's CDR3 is CASSLASGYNEQFF. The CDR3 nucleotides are TGTGCCAGCAGCTTAGCTAGCGGATACAATGAGCAGTTCTTC.